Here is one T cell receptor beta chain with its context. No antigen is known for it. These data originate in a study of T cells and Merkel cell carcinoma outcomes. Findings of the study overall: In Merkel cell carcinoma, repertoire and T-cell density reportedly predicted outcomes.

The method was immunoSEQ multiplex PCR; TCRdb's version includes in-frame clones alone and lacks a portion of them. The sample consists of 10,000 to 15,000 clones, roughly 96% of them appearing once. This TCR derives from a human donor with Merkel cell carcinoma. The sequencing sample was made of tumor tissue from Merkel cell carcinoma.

DNA of the CDR3: TGTGCCAGCAGCACCGCCCGAAGGAGTCGGGAGCAGGGAGATACGCAGTATTTT. As protein: CASSTARRSREQGDTQYF. The chain carries TRBV21-1 and TRBJ2-3; the table's D call, TRBD2, was not checked against the DNA. TRBV21-1 is designated a pseudogene. The CDR3 runs to 18 residues.